These 6 T cell receptor beta chains were all obtained from the same sample, sequenced in a study of T cell responses to AZD1222 COVID-19 vaccine. Libraries were prepared by immunoSEQ multiplex PCR; TCRdb keeps only in-frame clonotypes and omits some of them. The sample lists 95,000 to 150,000 clones, approximately 85% occurring once. The specimen was peripheral blood, collected 28 days after the second AZD1222 dose. The receptors derive from an adult who received the AZD1222 COVID-19 vaccine.

The V and J genes are TRBV11-1 and TRBJ1-1; the match to TRBD1 covers 7 bases. The CDR3 totals 13 residues. CDR1 and CDR2 (germline): SGHAT, FQDESV (reference sequence). Trimming took 4 bases from V and 5 from J; bases not matched to a gene: 4. As DNA, the CDR3 is TGTGCCAGCAGCTCGACAGGGTATACTGAAGCTTTCTTT. It encodes CASSSTGYTEAFF.

As for this clone: The conserved final phenylalanine or tryptophan is absent from the CDR3, which likely points to a read error. No DNA is shown, since the ends of the CDR3 on it are uncertain; the CDR3 is the one TCRdb lists. The V and J genes are TRBV30 and TRBJ1-4. The CDR3 contains 10 residues when both ends are counted. Germline CDR1 GTSNPN, CDR2 SVGIG (reference sequence). The CDR3 is CAWSPGAGPP.

The chain employs TRBV7-2 and TRBJ2-1, with D perhaps matching TRBD2 (5 bases). The CDR3 has 14 residues. V was clipped by 2 bases and J by 8 bases, with 13 bases between them. Germline V gene data show CDR1 as SGHTA and CDR2 as FQGNSA. The CDR3 spells CASSLSSREDEQFF. In nucleotides, the CDR3 is TGTGCCAGCAGCTTATCATCCCGGGAAGATGAGCAGTTCTTC.

This clone has just one count. The chain couples TRBV18 to TRBJ1-1; weak D call: TRBD1 (6 bases). The CDR3 is 17 amino acids. Per germline, CDR1 KGHSH and CDR2 LQKENI. V dropped 5 bases and J dropped 0 bases, with 19 bases sitting between them. CDR3 loop: CASSENRDLDMNTEAFF. The CDR3 DNA reads as TGTGCCAGCTCAGAAAACAGGGATCTAGACATGAACACTGAAGCTTTCTTT.

The J gene is TRBJ2-5, the V gene TRBV2, with D unresolved. CDR3 length equals 13 residues. Germline lookup yields CDR1 SNHLY and CDR2 FYNNEI. The germline V and J ends were trimmed by 11 bases and 0 bases, with 13 bases remaining between them. Written as DNA, the CDR3 is TGTGCCTCCAAGGTTCAGGACCAAGAGACCCAGTACTTC. It encodes CASKVQDQETQYF.

This chain uses TRBV2 with TRBJ2-7; 11 bases fit TRBD2. CDR3 length equals 16 residues. Germline values: CDR1 SNHLY, CDR2 FYNNEI. Trimming took 10 bases from V and 3 from J; bases not matched to a gene: 14. Here the CDR3 DNA reads TGTGCCACCGAACCGGGACTAGCGGTGTCGGGCTACGAGCAGTACTTC. It codes for CATEPGLAVSGYEQYF.